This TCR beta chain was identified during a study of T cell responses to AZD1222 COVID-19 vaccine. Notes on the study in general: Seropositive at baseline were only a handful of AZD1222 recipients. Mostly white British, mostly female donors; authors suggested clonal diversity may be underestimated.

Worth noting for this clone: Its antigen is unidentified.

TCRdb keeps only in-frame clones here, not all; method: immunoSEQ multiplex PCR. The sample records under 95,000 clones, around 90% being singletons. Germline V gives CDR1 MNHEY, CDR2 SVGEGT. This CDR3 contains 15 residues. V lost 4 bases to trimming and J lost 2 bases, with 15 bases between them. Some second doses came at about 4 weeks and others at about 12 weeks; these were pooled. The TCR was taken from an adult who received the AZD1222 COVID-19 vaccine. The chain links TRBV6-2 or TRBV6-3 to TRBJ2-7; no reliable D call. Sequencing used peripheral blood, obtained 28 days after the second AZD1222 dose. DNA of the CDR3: TGTGCCAGCAGTTCCCCGGACGCGAGTACCTACGAGCAGTACTTC. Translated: CASSSPDASTYEQYF.